The entry that follows covers one TCR beta chain sequence. The time point: sample taken at primary tumor resection. Tumor, nontumor lung or frozen PBMC supplied whole RNA that was sequenced unsorted. CDR3 size: 12 residues. In germline, CDR1 is SEHNR, CDR2 FQNEAQ (reference sequence). V lost 5 bases and J 10 bases, leaving 13 bases between the germline ends. The data belong to a study of spatial heterogeneity in lung cancer. TCRdb called the 5' RACE reads again in MiXCR, with one record for every CDR3 protein. This sample has about 42,000 distinct CDR3 sequences, with around 7.1% found just once. The receptor comes from a female donor with early-stage non-small cell lung cancer. The genes are TRBV7-9 and TRBJ2-3; TRBD2 is a possible D gene (6 bases). The input for sequencing was PBMCs, taken at surgery. The CDR3 here is CASSRGATPQYF. CDR3 nucleotide sequence: TGTGCCAGCAGCCGCGGGGCTACGCCGCAGTATTTT.